This T cell receptor beta chain was sequenced during a study of blood T cell repertoires in COVID-19. Study information: Sites in the United States, Italy and Spain provided acute and convalescent COVID-19 samples.

The participants were between roughly 18 and 100 years old and came from roughly 24 US areas. Participant-given clinical history determined each cohort assignment. CDR1 is SGHRS, CDR2 YFSETQ, per germline. Trimming took 0 bases from V and 2 from J, leaving 8 bases between them. The CDR3 consists of 15 residues. Per the original data handling: Quantification of nucleated cells was approximated via reference gene primer amplification. Libraries were prepared by immunoSEQ multiplex PCR; TCRdb keeps only in-frame clonotypes and omits some of them. The DNA was the basis for D and trimming; V, J and clone size are from that table. The table lists 140,000 to 150,000 clones, 70% to 90% of them singletons.

The sequence was obtained from a woman between 45 and 65 years old with acute COVID-19. Sequencing was done on a sample of PBMCs or T cells enriched from blood (not recorded which). The V and J genes are TRBV5-1 and TRBJ2-2; D is perhaps TRBD1 (5 bases). The CDR3: CASSLDQGNTGELFF. The CDR3 nucleotides are TGCGCCAGCAGCTTGGACCAGGGAAACACCGGGGAGCTGTTTTTT.